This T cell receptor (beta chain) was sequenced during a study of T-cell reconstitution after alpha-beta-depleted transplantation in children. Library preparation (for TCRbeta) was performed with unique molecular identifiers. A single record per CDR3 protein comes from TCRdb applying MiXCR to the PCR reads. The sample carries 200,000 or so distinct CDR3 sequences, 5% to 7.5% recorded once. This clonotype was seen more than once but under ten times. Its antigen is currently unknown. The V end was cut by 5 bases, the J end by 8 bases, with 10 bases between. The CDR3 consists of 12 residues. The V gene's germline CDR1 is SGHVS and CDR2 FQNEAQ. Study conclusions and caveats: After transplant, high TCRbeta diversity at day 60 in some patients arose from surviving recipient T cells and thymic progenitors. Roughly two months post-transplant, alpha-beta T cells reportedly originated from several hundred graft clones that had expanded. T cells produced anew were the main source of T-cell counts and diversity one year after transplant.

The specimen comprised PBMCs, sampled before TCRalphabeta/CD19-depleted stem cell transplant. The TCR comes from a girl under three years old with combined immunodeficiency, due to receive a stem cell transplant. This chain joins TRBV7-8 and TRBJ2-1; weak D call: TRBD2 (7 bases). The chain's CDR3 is CASSPGGHEQFF. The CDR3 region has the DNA TGTGCCAGCAGCCCGGGGGGCCATGAGCAGTTCTTC. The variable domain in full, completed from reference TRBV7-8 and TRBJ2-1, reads GAGVSQSPRYKVAKRGQDVALRCDPISGHVSLFWYQQALGQGPEFLTYFQNEAQLDKSGLPSDRFFAERPEGSVSTLKIQRTQQEDSAVYLCASSPGGHEQFFGPGTRLTVL.